The 22 T cell receptor beta chains below were found in one sample sequenced in a study of vaccination and CD4 T cells after COVID-19. This sample's treatment: approximately 11-day PBMC culture with coronavirus spike peptide pools or control peptides (ViraFEST assay). Cultured CD4+ T-cell DNA underwent Oncomine TCR Beta short-read sequencing. In TCRdb, the PCR reads were re-called with MiXCR into one record per CDR3 protein. This table holds about 27,000 distinct CDR3 sequences, roughly 57% found once. For these receptors, no antigen is known. The source was CD4+ T cells from blood, cultured in vitro, collected after SARS-CoV-2 vaccination. These receptors were collected from a human donor who received a COVID-19 vaccine.

This chain connects TRBV7-2 to TRBJ2-3; possible D gene TRBD2, 6 bases. Between the trimmed V and J ends, which lost 1 base and 6 bases, there was a span of 14 bases. Germline values: CDR1 SGHTA, CDR2 FQGNSA. The CDR3 is made up of 15 amino acids. The CDR3 reads CASSLDWGGGDTQYF. The CDR3 DNA is TGTGCCAGCAGCTTAGATTGGGGTGGGGGGGATACGCAGTATTTT.

The chain uses TRBV24-1 and TRBJ1-1, with D hard to call. V lost 5 bases, J lost 1 base, and 7 bases lay in between. Germline V gives CDR1 KGHDR, CDR2 SFDVKD. This CDR3 region has 13 residues. The CDR3 sequence is CATSGTSNTEAFF. In nucleotides, the CDR3 is TGTGCCACCAGTGGGACCTCGAACACTGAAGCTTTCTTT.

The chain is built from TRBV7-2 and TRBJ2-1; D is perhaps TRBD2 (5 bases). Trimming stripped 3 bases from V and 0 bases from J, with 6 bases between. CDR3 length: 14 residues. CDR1 and CDR2 from the germline V gene are SGHTA and FQGNSA. The DNA of the CDR3 is TGTGCCAGCAGCTTGGGGAGCTCCTACAATGAGCAGTTCTTC. Translation: CASSLGSSYNEQFF. Full variable domain (missing parts from reference TRBV7-2 and TRBJ2-1): GAGVSQSPSNKVTEKGKDVELRCDPISGHTALYWYRQSLGQGLEFLIYFQGNSAPDKSGLPSDRFSAERTGGSVSTLTIQRTQQEDSAVYLCASSLGSSYNEQFFGPGTRLTVL.

The V call is TRBV4-2, the J call TRBJ2-3; a weak D match, TRBD2 (6 bases). The CDR3 length is 15 residues. Trimming stripped 0 bases from V and 12 bases from J, with 19 bases between. Germline-derived CDR1 and CDR2 are LGHNA and YNFKEQ. This chain's CDR3 is CASSQDRAAGSSQYF. For the CDR3, the DNA is TGTGCCAGCAGCCAAGATAGGGCCGCGGGGTCCAGTCAGTATTTT.

The chain recombines TRBV19 with TRBJ1-2; 10 nucleotides match TRBD1. After removal of 6 bases from V and 6 bases from J, the junction contained 10 bases not matched to a gene. Germline V CDR1 and CDR2: LNHDA, SQIVND (reference sequence). The CDR3 runs to 15 residues. CDR3 DNA: TGTGCCAGTAGGAAGCCGGGACAGGGGTTAAATGGCTACACCTTC. This sequence encodes CASRKPGQGLNGYTF.

Only one count was recorded for this clonotype. The gene calls are TRBV7-3 and TRBJ2-2; TRBD1 agrees at 9 bases. CDR3 length: 17 amino acids. The J segment lost 4 bases and the V segment lost 5 bases, leaving 11 bases of the junction unmatched. CDR1 and CDR2 from the germline V gene are SGHTA and FQGTGA. This chain's CDR3 is CASSPGPVTGGTGELFF. For the CDR3, the DNA is TGTGCCAGCAGCCCCGGCCCAGTGACAGGGGGCACCGGGGAGCTGTTTTTT. Full variable domain (missing parts from reference TRBV7-3 and TRBJ2-2): GAGVSQTPSNKVTEKGKYVELRCDPISGHTALYWYRQSLGQGPEFLIYFQGTGAADDSGLPNDRFFAVRPEGSVSTLKIQRTERGDSAVYLCASSPGPVTGGTGELFFGEGSRLTVL.

The J gene is TRBJ2-2, the V gene TRBV24-1; weak D call: TRBD1 (5 bases). The CDR3 spans 16 residues. The V end was cut by 1 base, the J end by 3 bases, with 11 bases between. Per the germline V gene, CDR1 is KGHDR and CDR2 is SFDVKD. The CDR3 sequence is CATSDLGIGDTGELFF. In DNA, the CDR3 is TGTGCCACCAGTGATTTAGGTATAGGGGACACCGGGGAGCTGTTTTTT.

The chain employs TRBV24-1 and TRBJ2-3; D gene ambiguous. This CDR3 spans 13 amino acids. Germline CDR1 reads KGHDR; CDR2 reads SFDVKD. V gave up 8 bases and J gave up 3 bases, with 11 bases separating them. DNA for the CDR3: TGTGCCACCAATGCCAGGCGGACAGATACGCAGTATTTT. This gives the protein CATNARRTDTQYF.

This clonotype has just a few counts. The chain employs TRBV5-4 and TRBJ1-1; 7 nucleotides match TRBD1. J gave up 7 bases and V 2 bases, and 11 bases lay outside the gene matches. The CDR3 has 15 residues. Germline V gives CDR1 SGHNT, CDR2 YYREEE (reference sequence). In nucleotides, the CDR3 is TGTGCCAGCAGCTTTTGGGCAGGGGGTAAAAGTGAAGCTTTCTTT. It translates to CASSFWAGGKSEAFF.

J is TRBJ2-1 and V is TRBV5-4; 9 bases are a match to TRBD1. This CDR3 region has 15 residues. V lost 4 bases and J lost 8; bases outside the gene matches: 10. CDR1 is SGHNT and CDR2 is YYREEE in the germline V gene (reference sequence). CDR3 DNA: TGTGCCAGCAGCCGTGCAGGGACAGGGTTCGATGAGCAGTTCTTC. Translated, it gives CASSRAGTGFDEQFF.

The genes are TRBV27 and TRBJ1-2, with D tentatively TRBD1 (5 bases). The V and J ends lost 6 bases and 2 bases respectively, with 19 bases between them. The CDR3 length is 16 residues. Germline-derived CDR1 and CDR2 are MNHEY and SMNVEV (reference sequence). This CDR3 is CASRGLGQGFNYGYTF. In DNA, the CDR3 is TGTGCCAGCAGAGGACTCGGTCAGGGATTCAACTATGGCTACACCTTC.

The chain couples TRBV21-1 to TRBJ1-5; TRBD1 was called by the table and not checked on the DNA. TRBV21-1 is reported as a pseudogene. The CDR3 is 16 residues long. Here the CDR3 reads CASSKNGTVSNQPQHF. The CDR3 nucleotides are TGTGCCAGCAGCAAAAATGGGACAGTTAGCAATCAGCCCCAGCATTTT.

This chain connects TRBV15 to TRBJ2-3; possible D gene TRBD1, 6 bases. CDR3 size: 15 residues. V lost 2 bases and J lost 2, with 11 bases in between. In germline, CDR1 is LNHNV, CDR2 YYDKDF (reference sequence). As DNA, the CDR3 is TGTGCCACCAGCAGACTCGGACAGTCCACAGATACGCAGTATTTT. Residues: CATSRLGQSTDTQYF.

This clonotype was recorded a few times. The rearrangement joins TRBV6-4 to TRBJ2-2, with D perhaps TRBD1 (7 bases). Per germline, CDR1 MRHNA and CDR2 SNTAGT. Trimming pared 4 bases from V and 5 bases from J, leaving 14 bases between. The CDR3 has 15 residues. For the CDR3, the DNA is TGTGCCAGCAGTGCCCTCTCAGGGGGGACCGGGGAGCTGTTTTTT. Protein sequence: CASSALSGGTGELFF.

The gene calls are TRBV2 and TRBJ2-2; 10 bases fit TRBD1. Germline V gene lookup returns CDR1 SNHLY and CDR2 FYNNEI. V lost 6 bases to trimming and J lost 3 bases; unmatched junction nucleotides: 4. CDR3 size: 15 residues. The CDR3 here is CASSPTGGDTGELFF. CDR3 sequence (DNA): TGTGCCAGCAGCCCGACAGGGGGCGACACCGGGGAGCTGTTTTTT.

This chain uses TRBV18 with TRBJ2-1, with D possibly TRBD2 on 5 matching bases. The germline CDR1 and CDR2 sequences are KGHSH and LQKENI. The CDR3 sequence is 14 residues long. Trimming removed 3 bases from V and 6 bases from J, with 12 bases in between. DNA of the CDR3: TGTGCCAGCTCACCCCCTAGCCTCCTCAATGAGCAGTTCTTC. The encoded protein is CASSPPSLLNEQFF.

This clonotype was counted a few times. The CDR3 here is CASSLQGRPETQYF. CDR3 DNA sequence: TGTGCCAGCAGCTTACAGGGGCGGCCAGAGACCCAGTACTTC. The V call is TRBV7-3, the J call TRBJ2-5; perhaps TRBD1 as D (6 bases). CDR3 size: 14 residues. CDR1 SGHTA and CDR2 FQGTGA come from the germline V gene. Trimming left V 2 bases short and J 4 bases short, with 11 bases between.

This clonotype was observed a few times. V is TRBV11-3 and J is TRBJ1-1, with a possible D match to TRBD1 (5 bases). V lost 5 bases to trimming and J lost 5 bases, with 15 bases between them. The CDR3 has 14 residues. Germline values: CDR1 SGHNT, CDR2 YENEEA. The CDR3 nucleotides are TGTGCCAGCAGCGCGCAGGGTGATGGGACTGAAGCTTTCTTT. The encoded protein is CASSAQGDGTEAFF.

The V gene is TRBV10-2, the J gene TRBJ2-1; 11 nucleotides match TRBD2. This CDR3 is built from 16 residues. The trim removed 5 bases at V and 8 bases at J, leaving 11 bases unmatched. The germline gives CDR1 WSHSY, CDR2 SAAADI. CDR3 nucleotides: TGCGCCAGCAGTCGTATTACTAGCGGGGGTGCGGATGAGCAGTTCTTC. It encodes CASSRITSGGADEQFF.

CDR3 DNA sequence: TGTGCCTGCGGACTAGCGGGGGGGCGTCAGTACTTC. It codes for CACGLAGGRQYF. The chain recombines TRBV30 with TRBJ2-7; 15 nucleotides line up with TRBD2. The V gene's germline CDR1 is GTSNPN and CDR2 SVGIG (reference sequence). The trim removed 6 bases at V and 10 bases at J, leaving 4 bases unmatched. The length of the CDR3 is 12 residues.

This chain links TRBV9 with TRBJ1-2, with TRBD1 matching 9 bases. With V trimmed by 4 bases and J by 4 bases, 17 bases remained unmatched. The CDR3 sequence is 18 residues long. Germline CDR1 is SGDLS and CDR2 is YYNGEE. CDR3 DNA: TGTGCCAGCAGCCCGCATGGGGGGACAGGGTATATCGCCTATGGCTACACCTTC. It specifies CASSPHGGTGYIAYGYTF.

The chain carries TRBV6-9 and TRBJ1-2; D not resolved. V lost 2 bases, J lost 1 base, and 5 bases lay in between. Germline V CDR1 and CDR2: MNHGY, SVAAGI. The CDR3 has 13 amino acids. The CDR3 loop reads CASSYENNYGYTF. The CDR3 region has the DNA TGTGCCAGCAGTTATGAGAATAACTATGGCTACACCTTC.